These 28 T cell receptor beta chains were all obtained from the same sample, sequenced in a study of shared clonotypes between healthy human individuals. Naivety among CD8 cells was defined by CD45RO negativity and positive CCR7 selection, thereby excluding terminally differentiated effector memory CD45RA+ cells. Only in-frame clones appear in the TCRdb table, and some are missing; sequencing was by immunoSEQ multiplex PCR. Here the sample spans some 2.1 million clones, approximately 94% being singletons. Specimen: naive CD8+ T cells sorted from blood. These TCRs come from a young man in good health.

This chain links TRBV29-1 with TRBJ1-1; 9 bases are shared with TRBD1. The CDR3 runs to 14 residues. Germline V gene data show CDR1 as SQVTM and CDR2 as ANQGSEA. Trimming removed 4 bases from V and 4 bases from J; junction bases left unmatched: 7. Here the CDR3 reads CSVGWGQGVTEAFF. The CDR3 DNA reads TGCAGCGTTGGATGGGGACAGGGAGTCACTGAAGCTTTCTTT. Based on the CDR3 plus reference TRBV29-1 and TRBJ1-1, the full variable domain is SAVISQKPSRDICQRGTSLTIQCQVDSQVTMMFWYRQQPGQSLTLIATANQGSEATYESGFVIDKFPISRPNLTFSTLTVSNMSPEDSSIYLCSVGWGQGVTEAFFGQGTRLTVV.

This sequence joins TRBV10-3 and TRBJ1-1, with TRBD1 identical over 8 bases. CDR1 and CDR2 from the germline V gene are ENHRY and SYGVKD. This CDR3 is built from 14 residues. Trimming cost V 2 bases and J 2 bases; bases outside gene matches: 1. The CDR3 is CAISEGQGNTEAFF. CDR3 bases: TGTGCCATCAGTGAGGGACAGGGCAACACTGAAGCTTTCTTT.

This chain links TRBV4-1 with TRBJ2-7; 10 positions agree with TRBD1. This CDR3 spans 15 amino acids. With 0 bases clipped from V and 5 bases from J, the junction kept 4 bases outside the gene matches. CDR1 and CDR2 from the germline V gene are MGHRA and YSYEKL. CDR3 nucleotide sequence: TGCGCCAGCAGCCAAGAGACAGGGGGCTTCAACGAGCAGTACTTC. Its translation: CASSQETGGFNEQYF.

This chain connects TRBV19 to TRBJ1-1; the D gene is possibly TRBD1 (5 bases). There are 14 residues in the CDR3. Germline-derived CDR1 and CDR2 are LNHDA and SQIVND (reference sequence). Trimming left V 0 bases short and J 5 bases short, with 10 bases between. The CDR3 coding sequence is TGTGCCAGTAGTATAGAAATCGGGGGGACTGAAGCTTTCTTT. It codes for CASSIEIGGTEAFF.

This rearrangement joins TRBV6-1 to TRBJ2-1; 9 bases agree with TRBD2. The CDR3 has 16 amino acids. Losses at the gene ends were 2 bases for V and 8 bases for J; bases not matched to a gene: 10. Germline CDR1 MNHNS, CDR2 SASEGT. The chain's CDR3 is CASSEWRVAGEDEQFF. The CDR3 nucleotides read TGTGCCAGCAGTGAATGGAGAGTAGCGGGAGAAGATGAGCAGTTCTTC.

The CDR3 DNA sequence: TGTGCCAGCAGCCACAGGGGGCTAAATGAGCAGTTCTTC. Protein sequence: CASSHRGLNEQFF. J is TRBJ2-1 and V is TRBV7-9; 9 positions match TRBD1. CDR1 is SEHNR and CDR2 is FQNEAQ in the germline V gene (reference sequence). This CDR3 region has 13 residues. After removal of 5 bases from V and 7 bases from J, the junction contained 3 bases not matched to a gene.

This clone has only a few counts. This rearrangement joins TRBV9 to TRBJ2-7, with D possibly TRBD2 on 6 matching bases. This CDR3 comprises 19 residues. Trimming took 4 bases from V and 6 from J, leaving 32 bases between them. In germline, CDR1 is SGDLS, CDR2 YYNGEE. The CDR3 loop is CASSPASLTSAYGMGEQYF. The CDR3 nucleotides read TGTGCCAGCAGCCCAGCTTCTTTGACTAGTGCGTACGGGATGGGCGAGCAGTACTTC.

The chain recombines TRBV7-2 with TRBJ1-1; 10 bases map to TRBD1. This CDR3 spans 15 amino acids. CDR1 SGHTA and CDR2 FQGNSA come from the germline V gene. V trimming: 5 bases; J trimming: 5 bases; junction bases outside the gene matches: 8. This CDR3 reads CASSERQGALTEAFF. CDR3 nucleotide sequence: TGTGCCAGCAGCGAGCGACAGGGGGCGCTTACTGAAGCTTTCTTT.

This chain uses TRBV5-6 with TRBJ2-7; 8 bases match TRBD2. After removal of 3 bases from V and 7 bases from J, the junction contained 12 bases not matched to a gene. This CDR3 contains 15 residues. Germline CDR1 SGHDT, CDR2 YYEEEE. CDR3 amino acids: CASSWELAGTKEQYF. The CDR3 region has the DNA TGTGCCAGCAGCTGGGAGTTAGCGGGAACTAAAGAGCAGTACTTC.

The chain has TRBV5-1 and TRBJ1-4, with TRBD1 matching 7 bases. Germline CDR1 is SGHRS and CDR2 is YFSETQ. V lost 0 bases to trimming and J lost 7 bases; unmatched junction nucleotides: 6. This CDR3 comprises 15 residues. The CDR3 protein is CASSLEGGWAEKLFF. The CDR3 DNA follows: TGCGCCAGCAGCTTGGAAGGGGGCTGGGCTGAAAAACTGTTTTTT.

The chain joins TRBV19 to TRBJ1-1; tentatively, D is TRBD1 (6 bases). The CDR3 loop spans 11 amino acids. CDR1 and CDR2 from the germline V gene are LNHDA and SQIVND (reference sequence). Trimming removed 8 bases from V and 5 bases from J, with 9 bases in between. The CDR3 sequence is CASATGTEAFF. As DNA, the CDR3 is TGTGCCAGTGCGACAGGAACTGAAGCTTTCTTT.

This chain uses TRBV2 with TRBJ1-6; D ambiguous. With 4 bases removed from V and 0 bases from J, the gap between germline ends came to 22 bases. The CDR3 totals 20 residues. CDR1 and CDR2 from the germline V gene are SNHLY and FYNNEI. The DNA for the CDR3 is TGTGCCAGCAGTGCGGCAGGCGTGGGCGCGCTGAGCTCCTATAATTCACCCCTCCACTTT. Translated: CASSAAGVGALSSYNSPLHF.

The chain uses TRBV4-1 and TRBJ2-5, with 7 bases that match TRBD2. With 5 bases clipped from V and 2 bases from J, the junction kept 8 bases outside the gene matches. The germline CDR1 and CDR2 sequences are MGHRA and YSYEKL. The CDR3 loop spans 15 amino acids. The CDR3 DNA follows: TGCGCCAGCAGCTTCAGCGGGGCATATCAAGAGACCCAGTACTTC. Its protein product is CASSFSGAYQETQYF.

This chain joins TRBV9 and TRBJ2-1; D unclear. Trimming shortened V by 3 bases and J by 0 bases, and 10 bases separated the two germline ends. Germline CDR1 and CDR2: SGDLS and YYNGEE. This CDR3 is 15 amino acids long. The CDR3 spells CASSATGYSYNEQFF. The CDR3 bases are TGTGCCAGCAGCGCGACGGGTTACTCCTACAATGAGCAGTTCTTC. Looking up the rest from reference TRBV9 and TRBJ2-1 gives the full variable domain: DSGVTQTPKHLITATGQRVTLRCSPRSGDLSVYWYQQSLDQGLQFLIQYYNGEERAKGNILERFSAQQFPDLHSELNLSSLELGDSALYFCASSATGYSYNEQFFGPGTRLTVL.

V is TRBV5-8 and J is TRBJ2-7, with 7 bases that match TRBD1. Germline values: CDR1 SGHTS, CDR2 YDEGEE. V gave up 6 bases and J gave up 3 bases; unmatched junction bases: 6. The length of the CDR3 is 13 residues. The chain's CDR3 is CASTGGQIYEQYF. The CDR3 nucleotides read TGTGCCAGCACTGGGGGACAGATCTACGAGCAGTACTTC.

The chain uses TRBV25-1 and TRBJ1-4, with 9 bases lining up with TRBD1. With V trimmed by 5 bases and J by 5 bases, 9 bases remained unmatched. This CDR3 has 16 residues. Germline V gives CDR1 MGHDK, CDR2 SYGVNS. CDR3 region: CASSSRPGQGNEKLFF. The CDR3 DNA is TGTGCCAGCAGTTCCAGACCGGGACAGGGCAATGAAAAACTGTTTTTT.

Details on this clone: Additional DNA sequences in this sample encode the identical CDR3. This rearrangement joins TRBV5-4 to TRBJ2-3, with D tentatively TRBD1 (6 bases). With 1 base removed from V and 4 bases from J, the gap between germline ends came to 10 bases. CDR1 and CDR2 (germline): SGHNT, YYREEE (reference sequence). CDR3 length: 14 residues. The CDR3 DNA reads as TGTGCCAGCAGCTTGTTGACAGGCCCAGATACGCAGTATTTT. Its translation is CASSLLTGPDTQYF.

CDR3: CASSANPGGDTQYF. DNA of the CDR3: TGTGCCAGTAGTGCCAATCCAGGGGGGGATACGCAGTATTTT. The rearrangement uses TRBV19 and TRBJ2-3; weak D call: TRBD1 (7 bases). This CDR3 contains 14 residues. Trimming pared 5 bases from V and 6 bases from J, leaving 15 bases between. Germline CDR1 is LNHDA and CDR2 is SQIVND (reference sequence).

Regarding this clone: The junction differs from germline at one of its ends, possibly a read error. Other DNA sequences of this sample code for an identical CDR3. The chain couples TRBV4-2 to TRBJ1-4; D possibly corresponds to TRBD1 (6 bases). The germline gives CDR1 LGHNA, CDR2 YNFKEQ. This CDR3 region has 18 residues. Here the CDR3 reads CASSQDRLYRATNEKLFF. The CDR3 DNA reads as TGTGCCAGCAGCCAAGATCGACTCTACAGGGCAACTAATGAAAAACTGTTTTTC.

The chain carries TRBV4-3 and TRBJ2-7; D is possibly TRBD2 (5 bases). The germline CDR1 and CDR2 sequences are LGHNA and YSLEER. Between the trimmed V and J ends, which lost 1 base and 2 bases, there was a span of 12 bases. CDR3 length: 15 residues. This chain's CDR3 is CASSQVMGSTYEQYF. CDR3 coding DNA: TGCGCCAGCAGCCAAGTTATGGGGAGTACCTACGAGCAGTACTTC.

The chain carries TRBV28 and TRBJ2-3; D is undetermined. The CDR3 sequence is 16 residues long. Per germline, CDR1 MDHEN and CDR2 SYDVKM. The V and J ends lost 4 bases and 0 bases respectively, with 14 bases between them. The CDR3 nucleotides read TGTGCCAGCAGTTCTTACGGCGGAGCTAGCACAGATACGCAGTATTTT. It encodes CASSSYGGASTDTQYF.

CDR3 bases: TGCGCCAGCAGCCAACTAACTAGCGGGAGCGAGCAGTACTTC. Protein sequence: CASSQLTSGSEQYF. The chain links TRBV4-3 to TRBJ2-7; TRBD2 matches 11 bases. The V segment lost 2 bases and the J segment 6 bases; nucleotides outside the gene matches: 3. Per the germline V gene, CDR1 is LGHNA and CDR2 is YSLEER. This CDR3 region has 14 residues.

In DNA form, the CDR3 reads TGTGCCAGCAGCTTAGAGGCCTCCGGGGCGAACGAGCAGTACTTC. It encodes CASSLEASGANEQYF. The chain couples TRBV11-2 to TRBJ2-7; D tentatively fits TRBD1 or TRBD2 (5 bases each). CDR1 and CDR2 (germline): SGHAT, FQNNGV. The CDR3 consists of 15 residues. V was clipped by 0 bases and J by 5 bases, with 14 bases between them.

The chain has TRBV7-8 and TRBJ2-7; a weak D match, TRBD1 (6 bases). The CDR3 loop spans 15 amino acids. CDR1 and CDR2 from the germline V gene are SGHVS and FQNEAQ. V lost 5 bases and J 6 bases, leaving 20 bases between the germline ends. The CDR3 sequence is CASSASQGTSVEQYF. The CDR3 coding sequence is TGTGCCAGCAGCGCTTCCCAGGGGACCTCGGTCGAGCAGTACTTC.

This chain joins TRBV5-6 and TRBJ1-1; TRBD1 matches at 9 bases. V trimming: 4 bases; J trimming: 8 bases; junction bases outside the gene matches: 3. The V gene's germline CDR1 is SGHDT and CDR2 YYEEEE. The CDR3 runs 12 residues. CDR3 nucleotides: TGTGCCAGCAGCATTGGGACAGGGGAAGCTTTCTTT. The encoded protein is CASSIGTGEAFF. Variable domain in full (rest from reference TRBV5-6 and TRBJ1-1): DAGVTQSPTHLIKTRGQQVTLRCSPKSGHDTVSWYQQALGQGPQFIFQYYEEEERQRGNFPDRFSGHQFPNYSSELNVNALLLGDSALYLCASSIGTGEAFFGQGTRLTVV.

This clone was counted only a few times. The chain couples TRBV25-1 to TRBJ2-5, with D unresolved. The CDR3 consists of 13 residues. Germline-derived CDR1 and CDR2 are MGHDK and SYGVNS. Trimming took 3 bases from V and 5 from J, leaving 10 bases between them. CDR3 sequence (DNA): TGTGCCAGCAGTGACCACGTTGTGGAGACCCAGTACTTC. Translated: CASSDHVVETQYF.

This chain connects TRBV27 to TRBJ1-3; 9 bases line up with TRBD1. V lost 9 bases and J lost 4; bases outside the gene matches: 4. Germline V lookup: CDR1 MNHEY, CDR2 SMNVEV (reference sequence). The CDR3 has 13 residues. This chain's CDR3 is CASGTGLGNTIYF. CDR3 coding DNA: TGTGCCAGTGGGACAGGGCTAGGAAACACCATATATTTT.

This chain connects TRBV4-2 to TRBJ2-2, with D unclear. The V end lost 5 bases, the J end lost 5 bases, and 9 bases lay between the germline ends. The CDR3 is 13 residues long. Germline CDR1 is LGHNA and CDR2 is YNFKEQ. The CDR3 spells CASSDRDTGELFF. For the CDR3, the DNA is TGTGCCAGCAGCGATAGGGATACCGGGGAGCTGTTTTTT.